This passage covers 29 T cell receptor beta chains from one sample sequenced in a study of T cell changes during pregnancy in multiple sclerosis (dated by TCRdb to the late 2010s). Library preparation employed the immunoSEQ multiplex PCR assay. Entries here come from immuneACCESS through TCRdb and include only in-frame sequences with V and J called. Some clones fail to appear in such tables; in the studies checked, an unresolved V gene covers under half of the shortfall, and the cause of the remainder is unknown. Here the sample has 35,000 to 45,000 clones; nearly 90% occur a single time. Approximately 1% of the sample is in the top ten clones. The sample was CD4+ T cells from peripheral blood mononuclear cells, taken after pregnancy. The source of these receptors is a female donor with multiple sclerosis, enrolled in a pregnancy study.

This clone showed up just once. This chain uses TRBV2 with TRBJ2-7; 10 positions match TRBD1. V lost 1 base to trimming and J lost 4 bases; unmatched junction nucleotides: 4. Germline V gene lookup returns CDR1 SNHLY and CDR2 FYNNEI. The CDR3 consists of 15 residues. The CDR3 sequence is CASSEVGTGVYEQYF. For the CDR3, the DNA is TGTGCCAGCAGTGAAGTCGGGACAGGGGTGTACGAGCAGTACTTC.

The J gene is TRBJ2-5, the V gene TRBV7-2; 7 nucleotides align to TRBD1. The CDR3 spans 14 residues. The germline CDR1 and CDR2 sequences are SGHTA and FQGNSA. V gave up 5 bases and J gave up 4 bases; unmatched junction bases: 7. The chain's CDR3 is CASSQEGGTETQYF. In nucleotides, the CDR3 is TGTGCCAGCAGCCAGGAAGGGGGCACAGAGACCCAGTACTTC.

The gene calls are TRBV14 and TRBJ2-4; TRBD1 matches at 7 bases. The CDR3 is 16 amino acids. Trimming cost V 5 bases and J 3 bases; bases outside gene matches: 10. Germline CDR1 and CDR2: SGHDN and FVKESK. The CDR3 coding sequence is TGTGCCAGCAGCTCCGACGCCGGGACAGTCAAAAACATTCAGTACTTC. This gives the protein CASSSDAGTVKNIQYF.

The chain employs TRBV6-4 and TRBJ1-2; 7 bases align to TRBD1. The CDR3 contains 13 residues. The V and J ends lost 4 bases and 4 bases, in that order; junction bases with no gene match: 3. Per germline, CDR1 MRHNA and CDR2 SNTAGT. The CDR3 DNA sequence: TGTGCCAGCAGTGCGACAGGGAGCTATGGCTACACCTTC. Translated, it gives CASSATGSYGYTF.

The chain carries TRBV7-3 and TRBJ2-1; D call uncertain. The CDR3 has 13 residues. Trimming pared 5 bases from V and 0 bases from J, leaving 5 bases between. CDR1 and CDR2 from the germline V gene are SGHTA and FQGTGA. The CDR3 DNA reads as TGTGCCAGCAGCCCAGGCTCCTACAATGAGCAGTTCTTC. Translated, it gives CASSPGSYNEQFF.

V is TRBV7-3 and J is TRBJ2-3; 12 bases fit TRBD2. The CDR3 has 15 residues. The germline V gene encodes CDR1 SGHTA and CDR2 FQGTGA. The ends lost 5 bases at V and 5 bases at J; junction bases unmatched: 5. In nucleotides, the CDR3 is TGTGCCAGCAGCCTGGGGACTAGCGGGCAAGATACGCAGTATTTT. Translating gives CASSLGTSGQDTQYF.

The chain employs TRBV15 and TRBJ2-6; 9 bases align to TRBD1. After removal of 1 base from V and 0 bases from J, the junction contained 13 bases not matched to a gene. Germline V gene sequence: CDR1 LNHNV, CDR2 YYDKDF (reference sequence). CDR3 length: 21 amino acids. Here the CDR3 reads CATSRGIVGTGTSSGANVLTF. The DNA of the CDR3 is TGTGCCACCAGCAGAGGGATTGTTGGGACAGGGACCAGCTCTGGGGCCAACGTCCTGACTTTC. The variable domain in full, with the rest retrieved from reference TRBV15 and TRBJ2-6, is DAMVIQNPRYQVTQFGKPVTLSCSQTLNHNVMYWYQQKSSQAPKLLFHYYDKDFNNEADTPDNFQSRRPNTSFCFLDIRSPGLGDTAMYLCATSRGIVGTGTSSGANVLTFGAGSRLTVL.

V gene TRBV30 combines with J gene TRBJ2-5; TRBD1 matches at 11 bases. This CDR3 has 15 amino acids. V shed 2 bases and J 5 bases; nucleotides not matched to a gene: 7. The germline V gene encodes CDR1 GTSNPN and CDR2 SVGIG (reference sequence). CDR3 region: CAWSPLGTGGETQYF. CDR3 nucleotides: TGTGCCTGGAGTCCACTAGGGACAGGGGGGGAGACCCAGTACTTC.

This chain connects TRBV19 to TRBJ2-3, with D possibly TRBD2 on 5 matching bases. The CDR3 is 15 amino acids. V lost 5 bases to trimming and J lost 2 bases, with 14 bases between them. Germline V lookup: CDR1 LNHDA, CDR2 SQIVND (reference sequence). The CDR3: CASSVGLISTDTQYF. The CDR3 bases are TGTGCCAGTAGTGTAGGACTTATTTCCACAGATACGCAGTATTTT.

This chain joins TRBV19 and TRBJ1-1; D gene uncertain. Trimming shortened V by 3 bases and J by 1 base, and 12 bases separated the two germline ends. CDR3 length: 15 amino acids. Germline CDR1 and CDR2: LNHDA and SQIVND (reference sequence). The CDR3 sequence is CASSIWARPNTEAFF. CDR3 nucleotide sequence: TGTGCCAGTAGTATTTGGGCCCGACCGAACACTGAAGCTTTCTTT.

V and J are TRBV5-1 and TRBJ1-1; 10 bases align to TRBD1. The CDR3 spans 17 residues. The V gene's germline CDR1 is SGHRS and CDR2 YFSETQ. The trim removed 0 bases at V and 0 bases at J, leaving 5 bases unmatched. CDR3 nucleotides: TGCGCCAGCAGCTTGGGGGGGACAGGGGCCATGAACACTGAAGCTTTCTTT. It yields the protein CASSLGGTGAMNTEAFF.

The rearrangement uses TRBV1 and TRBJ2-7; the DNA was not compared with TRBD1, the D call given in the table. TRBV1 is a pseudogene. There are 18 residues in the CDR3. CDR3 protein: CTSSQVRSRDRGPREQYF. The CDR3 DNA sequence: TGCACCAGCAGCCAAGTTCGATCCAGGGACAGGGGTCCTCGGGAGCAGTACTTC.

This clone was counted between two and nine times. V gene TRBV6-6 combines with J gene TRBJ1-1, with unresolved D. The CDR3 is 13 amino acids. Between the trimmed V and J ends, which lost 11 bases and 8 bases, there was a span of 21 bases. Germline assignment: CDR1 MNHNY and CDR2 SVGAGI (reference sequence). The CDR3 is CAVSPLSGEEAFF. As DNA, the CDR3 is TGTGCCGTCTCCCCCCTGTCCGGGGAGGAAGCTTTCTTT.

The rearrangement joins TRBV4-2 to TRBJ1-5; the match to TRBD1 covers 7 bases. The junction had 6 bases not matched to a gene; V was cut back by 4 bases and J by 0 bases. Germline CDR1 is LGHNA and CDR2 is YNFKEQ. The CDR3 runs to 16 residues. This chain's CDR3 is CASSLQGPYSNQPQHF. The CDR3 DNA is TGTGCCAGCAGCCTACAGGGGCCGTATAGCAATCAGCCCCAGCATTTT.

The chain employs TRBV18 and TRBJ1-1; no firm D call. The CDR3 is made up of 14 amino acids. Trimming took 2 bases from V and 11 from J, leaving 18 bases between them. In germline, CDR1 is KGHSH, CDR2 LQKENI. The CDR3 DNA is TGTGCCAGCTCACCATACCAGGCTTCGGAGGTGGCTTTCTTT. Its translation: CASSPYQASEVAFF.

The V and J genes are TRBV2 and TRBJ2-1, with 11 bases lining up with TRBD2. Per germline, CDR1 SNHLY and CDR2 FYNNEI. Trimming took 6 bases from V and 15 from J; bases not matched to a gene: 10. The CDR3 length is 13 residues. Here the CDR3 reads CASSKTSGVRVFF. CDR3 sequence (DNA): TGTGCCAGCAGCAAGACTAGCGGGGTTAGGGTGTTCTTC.

This rearrangement joins TRBV6-5 to TRBJ1-4, with a possible D match to TRBD1 (5 bases). Trimming removed 8 bases at V and 3 bases at J, with 13 bases between. The CDR3 has 14 residues. CDR1 is MNHEY, CDR2 SVGAGI, per germline. CDR3: CASRIAGANEKLFF. The CDR3 nucleotides are TGTGCCAGCCGAATTGCGGGGGCTAATGAAAAACTGTTTTTT.

This chain joins TRBV12-5 and TRBJ1-5; D gene uncertain. Germline CDR1 LGHNT, CDR2 FRNRAP. Between the trimmed V and J ends, which lost 6 bases and 1 base, there was a span of 22 bases. CDR3 size: 18 residues. CDR3 sequence (DNA): TGTGCTAGTGGACAATTAGCCGATGGCGCAAGGAGCAATCAGCCCCAGCATTTT. Translation gives CASGQLADGARSNQPQHF.

This chain connects TRBV27 to TRBJ1-1, with D possibly being TRBD1 (5 bases). This CDR3 has 17 residues. Germline CDR1 is MNHEY and CDR2 is SMNVEV (reference sequence). The ends were cut back, 6 bases at V and 0 bases at J, with 20 bases in the middle. In DNA, the CDR3 is TGTGCCAGCAGCCGCTTCCCGGGACTGATCATGAACACTGAAGCTTTCTTT. Amino acid sequence: CASSRFPGLIMNTEAFF.

J is TRBJ1-2 and V is TRBV29-1, with D perhaps TRBD1 (5 bases). CDR1 is SQVTM, CDR2 ANQGSEA, per germline. V gave up 6 bases and J gave up 4 bases, with 18 bases separating them. CDR3 size: 14 residues. In DNA form, the CDR3 reads TGCAGCGTGGTTCGGGACTCCGGCCCCTATGGCTACACCTTC. Its translation: CSVVRDSGPYGYTF.

The chain recombines TRBV4-1 with TRBJ2-5; D perhaps matches TRBD2 (5 bases). Germline CDR1 is MGHRA and CDR2 is YSYEKL. The CDR3 contains 15 residues. V was pared by 0 bases and J by 4 bases, with 12 bases between. CDR3 DNA sequence: TGCGCCAGCAGCCAAGATAGTCGGGGATCAGAGACCCAGTACTTC. Its protein product is CASSQDSRGSETQYF.

The chain combines TRBV29-1 with TRBJ2-5; tentative D call: TRBD2 (7 bases). From germline, CDR1 is SQVTM and CDR2 ANQGSEA. V was cut by 4 bases and J by 4 bases, with 19 bases left in between. This CDR3 has 15 amino acids. The CDR3 nucleotides read TGCAGCGTTGCACGTGCAAGGGGGGGGCCAGAGACCCAGTACTTC. It codes for CSVARARGGPETQYF.

This clone occurred a few times. Other DNA sequences from this sample encode an identical CDR3 as well. The chain is built from TRBV19 and TRBJ1-1; D not resolved. The CDR3 is made up of 12 amino acids. CDR1 LNHDA and CDR2 SQIVND come from the germline V gene (reference sequence). The germline V and J ends were trimmed by 5 bases and 5 bases, with 9 bases remaining between them. CDR3 nucleotides: TGTGCCAGTAGTCAAAGGAGGACTGAAGCTTTCTTT. Protein: CASSQRRTEAFF. The full variable domain, completed using reference TRBV19 and TRBJ1-1, is DGGITQSPKYLFRKEGQNVTLSCEQNLNHDAMYWYRQDPGQGLRLIYYSQIVNDFQKGDIAEGYSVSREKKESFPLTVTSAQKNPTAFYLCASSQRRTEAFFGQGTRLTVV.

This clone has more than one count but fewer than ten. This chain links TRBV28 with TRBJ1-1; D gene unclear. The V end lost 7 bases, the J end lost 3 bases, and 9 bases lay between the germline ends. The length of the CDR3 is 12 residues. The germline V gene encodes CDR1 MDHEN and CDR2 SYDVKM. The chain's CDR3 is CASTRMDTEAFF. The CDR3 coding sequence is TGTGCCAGCACGCGTATGGACACTGAAGCTTTCTTT.

V gene TRBV5-1 combines with J gene TRBJ1-6; D call uncertain. Germline values: CDR1 SGHRS, CDR2 YFSETQ. V was clipped by 4 bases and J by 5 bases, with 13 bases between them. The CDR3 runs 15 residues. Here the CDR3 reads CASSRGSRDNSPLHF. The CDR3 DNA reads as TGCGCCAGCAGCCGCGGGTCAAGGGATAATTCACCCCTCCACTTT.

The DNA for the CDR3 is TGTGCCAGCAGTTACCTTAGGGGAAGGGGCTACACCTTC. The encoded protein is CASSYLRGRGYTF. The rearrangement links TRBV27 to TRBJ1-2; D is possibly TRBD1 (5 bases). V lost 4 bases and J 8 bases, leaving 14 bases between the germline ends. CDR1 and CDR2 from the germline V gene are MNHEY and SMNVEV (reference sequence). The CDR3 is 13 residues long.

This clone has only one observation. This chain's CDR3 is CSVEGAAQGYDTQYF. CDR3 in DNA: TGCAGCGTTGAAGGCGCCGCACAGGGTTACGATACGCAGTATTTT. This chain joins TRBV29-1 and TRBJ2-3, with D perhaps matching TRBD1 (6 bases). Trimming removed 1 base at V and 6 bases at J, with 17 bases between. The germline V gene encodes CDR1 SQVTM and CDR2 ANQGSEA. This CDR3 contains 15 residues.

A note on this clone: Relative to the germline gene, one junction end is altered; a read error may explain this. This sequence joins TRBV7-7 and TRBJ2-1; TRBD2 aligns across 7 bases. The CDR3 extends over 13 amino acids. The germline V gene encodes CDR1 SSHAT and CDR2 FNYEAQ (reference sequence). CDR3 sequence (DNA): TGTGCTAGCAGCTCCTCGCGGGGGAATGAGCAGTTCTTC. Amino acid sequence: CASSSSRGNEQFF.

This clone was seen a few times. The rearrangement links TRBV7-8 to TRBJ1-1, with no clear D. This CDR3 comprises 13 residues. The ends were cut back, 1 base at V and 8 bases at J, with 11 bases in the middle. Germline loops: CDR1 SGHVS, CDR2 FQNEAQ. CDR3 in amino acids: CASSLVGALEAFF. The CDR3 DNA is TGTGCCAGCAGCTTAGTGGGCGCTCTCGAAGCTTTCTTT.